Sequencing of this T cell receptor beta chain was carried out in a study of cytomegalovirus exposure and HLA in healthy donors (dated by TCRdb to the late 2010s). Study-level background: An earlier analysis of several hundred of the donors reported approximately 290 Gb of sequence data and around 120 million unique TCR beta sequences from about 179 million T cells. An early release that covered several hundred HLA-typed donors contained about 300 gigabases of sequencing data and around 85 million unique TCR sequences. Among the approximately 400 genotyped donors, around 79% belonged to the genetic ancestry cluster associated with self-reported Caucasian donors. The study aimed to test whether cataloging public T cell receptors could reveal signatures of past pathogen exposure. Using immunosequencing, the study profiled T cell repertoires from 640 or so subjects and related those repertoires to cytomegalovirus serostatus. Besides the first cohort of about 730 subjects, a separate validation cohort made up of 120 different subjects was used. To predict cytomegalovirus infection status, the study combined high-throughput TCR immunosequencing, statistical association of individual TCRs with disease status, and machine learning. To study patterns of TCR occurrence, a later analysis re-analyzed previously published TCR beta repertoires from hundreds of donors and added high-resolution HLA genotyping. In the later analysis, no new phenotypic data were used to find candidate immune exposures; instead, reliance was placed on TCR beta sequences and their occurrence across donors. In an earlier analysis of roughly 600 of the donors, high-throughput TCR beta sequencing was used to judge whether each TCR beta V gene segment behaved as functional or pseudogenic. Donor age, sex, ethnicity and CMV serostatus were compiled alongside the repertoire data. Genome-wide SNP genotypes for about 60% of the 666 donors were used in a later genetic analysis, which treated that subset as a discovery cohort. All discovery cohort repertoires had been generated using a single sequencing platform. Both class I and class II loci were covered by HLA typing, at four-digit resolution. Typing coverage varied by locus: roughly 629-640 donors for A, B, C, DRB1 and DQB1; approximately 560 for DQA1; approximately 610 for DPA1; around 450 for DPB1. About five DR-DQ haplotypes were handled as single units for association and clustering because linkage in the cohort was strong. Among a few hundred genotyped donors of the cohort, an average of approximately 240,000 unique TCR beta nucleotide sequences were sequenced per donor, 15% to 20% of them non-productive.

The cohort comprised fewer than 750 healthy bone marrow donors. At the time of sampling, all cohort members were nominally healthy, though unrecorded immune exposures were likely present. The donor was CMV seronegative and belonged to the group of roughly 330 seronegative cohort members. Each donor provided a peripheral blood sample, and peripheral blood mononuclear cells were used for TCR beta sequencing. The Qiagen DNeasy Blood Extraction Kit was used to extract genomic DNA from the blood cell samples. In regard to this clone: Its antigen is unknown. Qualities for individual bases were not recorded, and no much larger clone is one base off.

Libraries came from the immunoSEQ multiplex PCR assay. The multiplex PCR relied on a mix of 60 forward primers for TCR Vbeta segments and 13 reverse primers for TCR Jbeta segments. The CDR3 region of rearranged TCR beta genes was amplified from genomic DNA by a multiplex PCR assay. The amplified TCR beta libraries were sequenced on the Illumina HiSeq System as 87-base-pair reads. Concerning the study's data processing: In a later analysis, about 80 million unique TCR beta chains were counted across the roughly 700 repertoires, and approximately 11 million of these chains were shared by at least two donors. Raw reads were error-corrected and collapsed into unique sequences with a nearest-neighbor algorithm that merged closely related sequences to remove PCR and sequencing errors. To assign V, D and J gene segments, CDR3 sequences were aligned to IMGT reference sequences. Each retained sequence needed at least a six-nucleotide match to both a V gene segment and a J gene segment. A rearrangement counted as productive if the CDR3 had no stop codons and remained in frame with V and J, and every other rearrangement counted as non-productive. CDR3 was defined by IMGT convention, running from the second conserved V-encoded cysteine to the conserved J-encoded phenylalanine. The earlier analysis of roughly 590 of the donors excluded any sequence lacking an unambiguous match to a single V gene segment. In an earlier analysis of almost 600 of the donors, a V segment was called functional when productive rearrangements were above 56.7%, and segregating when the standard deviation between donors exceeded 5%. A statistical classification framework was developed to diagnose cytomegalovirus status using the catalog of TCR beta chain sequences. In a later analysis, TCR nucleotide sequences were compared against IMGT/GENE-DB human TR gene sequences so that V and J genes could be assigned. A later analysis assigned CDR3 sequences and most-parsimonious VDJ recombination scenarios with the TCRdist pipeline. In a later analysis, every TCR beta chain was defined by the combination of its CDR3 amino acid sequence and its V-gene family, and reads without a unique V-gene family were dropped. To address suspected cross-contamination and a sequencing artifact, a later analysis removed roughly 640 highly shared, low-generation-probability nucleotide sequences. A later analysis calculated a clonal expansion index for each public chain from normalized within-repertoire ranks of inferred template counts. In a later analysis, generation probabilities were computed with a VDJ recombination model fitted to out-of-frame rearrangements, and the resulting probabilities were checked against IGoR. In a later analysis, hypergeometric tests were used to score TCR-TCR, TCR-HLA and TCR-CMV co-occurrence, with a repertoire-size bias correction applied to TCR pairs. False discovery rates were estimated in a later analysis by permuting HLA or CMV assignments 20 times. A later analysis grouped co-occurring TCRs with DBSCAN, adding TCRdist sequence similarity when clustering within HLA-allele-positive subsets. Repertoires with fewer than 30,000 or more than 120,000 public chains, plus five repertoires with anomalous nucleotide sharing, were excluded from co-occurrence clustering. This immuneACCESS table, as held by TCRdb, lists in-frame sequences with V and J called but not all clones. Of the missing ones, under half trace to an unresolved V gene in checked studies; the others have no known cause. The V and J calls and the clone size are those of that table, but D and trimming were determined from the DNA. The sample records approximately 170,000 clones, approximately 71% of which are singletons. The ten largest account for over 4% of the sample.

The investigation overall reported the following: A total of 150 to 200 TCR beta chains were listed by the study as associated with cytomegalovirus. A later analysis found that most CMV-associated TCR beta chains appeared HLA-restricted, with HLA associations seemingly driven largely by CMV exposure. Three of the identified cytomegalovirus-associated TCR beta chains were confirmed in vitro to be specific for cytomegalovirus antigens. In a later analysis, several top co-occurrence clusters were reported to appear linked to parvovirus B19, influenza, CMV and Epstein-Barr virus. In a later analysis, TCR association rates were found to vary across HLA loci, with the most associated TCRs seen for DRB1 alleles and the fewest for HLA-C alleles. At a false discovery rate of 0.05, a later analysis linked 16,951 TCR beta sequences to specific HLA alleles. The 87-base-pair reads could not distinguish some IMGT-functional V segments, including TRBV6-2 and TRBV6-3, so those segments were excluded. When HLA alleles, especially DR and DQ, strongly co-occurred, TCR associations were difficult to assign to individual alleles. In this cohort, only TCR beta chains were sequenced, and detectable features were limited by the absence of alpha or paired-chain data. CMV serostatus was the only immune exposure information available for the cohort. In a later analysis, HLA-associated TCR beta chains were found to be more clonally expanded and to have lower generation probabilities than equally common non-associated chains. In an earlier analysis of about 540 of the donors, most TCR beta V segments were observed in productive rearrangements about 90% or about 30% of the time, broadly matching IMGT annotations. Because HLA typing was missing for some donors at each locus, association tests included only the typed subset. The sequencing pipeline was judged likely to have produced a cluster of highly shared sequence variants as a technical artifact. According to the authors, the approach could potentially be generalized to other disease states and immunological phenotypes. Because counts were too low, roughly 18 rarely observed V segments, including chromosome 9 orphons, were left out of the earlier analysis of 500 to 650 of the donors. A later genetic analysis associated a missense DCLRE1C variant with V-gene and J-gene trimming of TCR beta chains, and an independent cohort replicated the association. In both the original and validation cohorts, the classifier was reported to diagnose cytomegalovirus status with high specificity and sensitivity. Linkage disequilibrium might explain the correlated functional status among segregating V segments, but an unknown experimental factor could not be excluded. Compared with the 666-donor mean, donors in an Asian-associated ancestry cluster had fewer N-insertions in productive TCRs, according to a later genetic analysis. The presence/absence analyses assumed that sequencing depth was roughly uniform across donors, and that assumption may not be true. A further reported finding was that TCR beta sequences accurately predicted the HLA-A and HLA-B alleles for most subjects in the first cohort. Most TCR sequences were observed very rarely across donors, whereas some public TCRs were present in many individuals.

CDR1 and CDR2, looked up from the germline V gene, are MDHEN and SYDVKM. V is cut by 6 bases and J by 6 bases, and the space between the germline ends is 22 bases. The CDR3 goes from the cysteine to the phenylalanine over 16 residues. Of the read, only the CDR3 DNA is kept; its 48 bases are in frame from base 1. The material sequenced was PBMCs. The receptor chain draws on TRBV28 and TRBJ2-3; possibly the D gene is TRBD1, per 6 matching bases. The clonotype comes from a male donor in good health and CMV-seronegative. CDR3 loop: CASSSDLGAKWDTQYF. The nucleotide sequence reads TGTGCCAGCAGCTCTGACCTGGGGGCCAAATGGGATACGCAGTATTTT.